This T cell receptor (beta chain) is drawn from a study of Ad26.COV2.S vaccination and SARS-CoV-2 variants. CDR1 LNHDA and CDR2 SQIVND come from the germline V gene (reference sequence). Trimming took 5 bases from V and 0 from J, leaving 13 bases between them. This CDR3 has 15 amino acids. Sequencing was performed with immunoSEQ multiplex PCR; in TCRdb, only in-frame clones are kept and a portion is missing. Among a few hundred thousand clones, around 92% were seen once, and the ten largest hold more than 1.5%. As for treatment: roughly 19 received Ad26.COV2.S at low or high dose, single or two shots; a few received placebo; per-sample allocation not given. Each sample was drawn 63 days after the first injection (of vaccine or placebo). As for this clone: Its antigen is not known.

General observations from the study: Vaccinated and placebo-treated recipients had similar non-spike TCR breadth.

The TCR was taken from a person between 18 and 59 years old who received the Ad26.COV2.S COVID-19 vaccine or a placebo. Sequencing used peripheral blood, obtained in a trial of Ad26.COV2.S vaccine versus placebo. The chain joins TRBV19 to TRBJ1-1; tentatively, D is TRBD1 (5 bases). The CDR3 bases are TGTGCCAGTAGTTACGGAAGGGGCATGAACACTGAAGCTTTCTTT. As protein: CASSYGRGMNTEAFF.